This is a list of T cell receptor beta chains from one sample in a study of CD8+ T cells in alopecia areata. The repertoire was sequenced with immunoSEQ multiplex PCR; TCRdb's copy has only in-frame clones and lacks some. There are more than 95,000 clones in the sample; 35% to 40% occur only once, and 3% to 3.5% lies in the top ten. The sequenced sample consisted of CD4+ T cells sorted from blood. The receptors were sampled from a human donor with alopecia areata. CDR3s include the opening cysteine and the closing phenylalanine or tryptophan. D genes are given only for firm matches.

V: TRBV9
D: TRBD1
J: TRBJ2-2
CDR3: CASSVDRATGELFF

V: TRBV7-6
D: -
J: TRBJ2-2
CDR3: CASSLGVNTGELFF

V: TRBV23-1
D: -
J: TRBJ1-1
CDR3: CARIDRLNTEAFF

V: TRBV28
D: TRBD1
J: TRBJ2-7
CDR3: CASRRMGQTYEQYF

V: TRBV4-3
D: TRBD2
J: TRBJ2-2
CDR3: CASSQATSGTGELFF

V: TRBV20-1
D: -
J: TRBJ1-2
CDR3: CSARDPPGYTF

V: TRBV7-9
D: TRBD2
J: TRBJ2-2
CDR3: CASSSGLGPTGELFF

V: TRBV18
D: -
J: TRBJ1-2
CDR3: CASSPDRDGYTF

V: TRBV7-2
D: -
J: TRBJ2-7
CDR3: CASSLHAGNYEQYF

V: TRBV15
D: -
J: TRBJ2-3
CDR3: CATSRDQPRTDTQYF

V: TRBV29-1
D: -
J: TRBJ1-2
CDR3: CSVADTLYGYTF

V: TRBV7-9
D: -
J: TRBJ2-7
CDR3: CASSSGSSYEQYF

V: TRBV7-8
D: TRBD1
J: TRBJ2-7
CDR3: CASSFTQGPTYEQYF

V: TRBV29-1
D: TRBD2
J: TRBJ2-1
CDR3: CSVKRTSGNEQFF

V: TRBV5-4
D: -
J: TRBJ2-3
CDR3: CASSLGVAGRARMTDTQYF

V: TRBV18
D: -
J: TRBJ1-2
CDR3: CASSLDASSDGYTF

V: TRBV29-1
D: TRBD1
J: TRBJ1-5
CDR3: CSVGTANQPQHF

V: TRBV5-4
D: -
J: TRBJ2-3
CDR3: CASSAGPDTDTQYF

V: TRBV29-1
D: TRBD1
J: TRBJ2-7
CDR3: CSALQWDSANEQYF

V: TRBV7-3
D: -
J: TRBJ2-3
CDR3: CASSLQRSTDTQYF

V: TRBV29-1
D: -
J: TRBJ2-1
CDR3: CSVQRARINEQFF

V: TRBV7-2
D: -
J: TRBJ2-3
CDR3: CASSPRGTDTQYF

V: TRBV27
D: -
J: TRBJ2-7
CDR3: CASMGQLEQYF

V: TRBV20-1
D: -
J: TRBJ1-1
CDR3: CSAFVRTEAFF

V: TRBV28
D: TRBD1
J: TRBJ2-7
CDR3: CASSFGTGSHEQYF

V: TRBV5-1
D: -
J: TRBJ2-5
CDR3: CASSSGTTIQETQYF

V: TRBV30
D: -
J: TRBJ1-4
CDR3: CAWRRATNEKLFF

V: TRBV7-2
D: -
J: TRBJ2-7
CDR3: CASSSRTDYEQYF

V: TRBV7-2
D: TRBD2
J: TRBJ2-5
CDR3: CASSDRTSGITQYF

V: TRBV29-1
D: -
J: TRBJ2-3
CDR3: CSVKTGTPGTDTQYF

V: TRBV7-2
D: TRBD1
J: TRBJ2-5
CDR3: CASSLDREETQYF

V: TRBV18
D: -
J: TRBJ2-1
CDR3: CASSPYGGGEQFF

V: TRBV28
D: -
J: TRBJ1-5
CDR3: CASSDRPVISQHF

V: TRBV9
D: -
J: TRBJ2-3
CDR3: CASSVARLDTQYF

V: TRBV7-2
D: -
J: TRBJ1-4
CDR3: CASRGGNGEKLFF

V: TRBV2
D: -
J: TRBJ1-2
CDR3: CASGEDNYGYTF

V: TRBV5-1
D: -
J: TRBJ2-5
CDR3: CASSIGTQLLTQYF

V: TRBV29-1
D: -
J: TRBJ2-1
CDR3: CSVVSGNYNEQFF

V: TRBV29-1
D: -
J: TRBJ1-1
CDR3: CSVEADSLNTEAFF

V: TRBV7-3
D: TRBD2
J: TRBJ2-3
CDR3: CASSLTAGGGAGTDTQYF

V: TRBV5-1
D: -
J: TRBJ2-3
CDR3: CASSSQGTDTQYF

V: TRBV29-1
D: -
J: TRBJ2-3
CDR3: CSGRGTGASTDTQYF

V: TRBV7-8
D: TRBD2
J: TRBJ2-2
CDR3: CASSSLAGGPDTGELFF

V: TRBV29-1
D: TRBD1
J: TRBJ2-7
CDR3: CSVGPRQGVYEQYF

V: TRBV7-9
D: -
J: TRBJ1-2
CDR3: CASSLADTRGYTF

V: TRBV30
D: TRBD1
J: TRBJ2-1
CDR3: CAWSSYRGNEQFF

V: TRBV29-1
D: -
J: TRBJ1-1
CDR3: CSVENQGRNTEAFF

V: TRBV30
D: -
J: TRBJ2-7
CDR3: CAWSRNRAYEQYF